These T cell receptor beta chains were read from a single sample in a study of blood T cell repertoires in COVID-19. TCRdb's table, derived via immunoSEQ multiplex PCR, lists solely in-frame clones and lacks some. The table lists about 250,000 clones, roughly 85% of them singletons. The sample consisted of peripheral blood. These receptors were collected from a man aged 45-60 years with active or convalescent COVID-19. The CDR3 runs from the conserved cysteine through the conserved F or W. Only part of the rows carry a size: once, few, many, or a class if the clone is expanded.

TRBV19	-	TRBJ1-1	CASSRDRVTRGTEAFF
TRBV18	-	TRBJ2-7	CASCPGQGAGKGSYEQYF
TRBV5-8	-	TRBJ2-5	CASSLASFQETQYF
TRBV6-5	once	TRBJ2-2	CASSLQGGDTGELFF
TRBV30	-	TRBJ2-1	CAWSWTGGHNEQFF
TRBV28	-	TRBJ1-5	CASSPGQVRQPQHF
TRBV7-2	few	TRBJ2-3	CASSLVGSGDFGVTQYF
TRBV24-1	-	TRBJ2-2	CATEADTGELFF
TRBV6-5	-	TRBJ2-3	CASSFRTGDTDTQYF
TRBV7-2	-	TRBJ1-3	CASSNRGSSGNTIYF
TRBV23-1	-	TRBJ2-7	CASSQTGTYEQYF
TRBV30	-	TRBJ2-3	CAWSSKREGLIDTQYF
TRBV6-5	once	TRBJ1-5	CASQWTENQPQHF
TRBV5-6	once	TRBJ1-4	CASSLHPRGATNEKLFF
TRBV5-1	-	TRBJ2-1	CASSLTGESYNEQFF
TRBV5-1	-	TRBJ1-1	CASSLGTGGARTEAFF
TRBV28	-	TRBJ2-1	CASSLSGTQYNEQFF
TRBV7-2	-	TRBJ1-2	CASRLPAGTGLWSDYGYTF
TRBV4-1	-	TRBJ1-5	CASSQSDVSNQPQHF
TRBV28	-	TRBJ1-2	CASSPTTGDRGAYGYTF